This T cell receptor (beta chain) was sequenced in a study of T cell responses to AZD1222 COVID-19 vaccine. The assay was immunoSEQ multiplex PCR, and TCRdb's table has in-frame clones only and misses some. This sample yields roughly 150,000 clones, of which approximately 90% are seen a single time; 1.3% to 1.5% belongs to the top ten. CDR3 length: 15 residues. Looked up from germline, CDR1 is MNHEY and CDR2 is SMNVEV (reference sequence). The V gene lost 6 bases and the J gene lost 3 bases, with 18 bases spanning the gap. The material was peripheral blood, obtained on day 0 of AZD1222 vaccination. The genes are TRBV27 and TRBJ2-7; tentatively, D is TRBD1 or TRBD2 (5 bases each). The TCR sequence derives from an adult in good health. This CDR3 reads CASRSGRGENYEQYF. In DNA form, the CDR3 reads TGTGCCAGCAGGTCGGGGAGAGGGGAGAACTACGAGCAGTACTTC.